This T cell receptor beta chain comes out of a study of response to subunit inactivated influenza vaccine. Turning to this clonotype: This may stem from a read error, because a much larger clone lies one nucleotide away. Likely a read error: the CDR3 ends without its conserved phenylalanine or tryptophan.

MiXCR, applied by TCRdb to the RT-PCR reads, yields one record per CDR3 protein. The data contain under 200,000 distinct CDR3 sequences, more than 10% of them seen just once; the ten biggest clones take up approximately 30%. The same specimen was also included in a second study, on T cells expressing NK-cell markers. That study reports: A 5'RACE template switching approach incorporating UMIs was used to make TCR beta cDNA. A few donors' CD3+CD56-NKG2C+ cells were dominated by the same clonotypes. HCMV specificity of the expanded NKG2C+ T cell clones was not established.

The specimen was CD8+ T cells sorted from PBMCs, collected roughly 12 days after vaccination. The receptor was derived from a man in his forties or fifties who received an inactivated influenza vaccine.

The CDR3 reads CSASKELQGAYEQFL. The DNA for the CDR3 is TGCAGTGCTAGCAAGGAGCTACAGGGGGCATATGAGCAGTTCTTA. V and J are TRBV20-1 and TRBJ2-1, with TRBD1 matching 9 bases. The CDR3 consists of 15 residues. Trimming at V came to 3 bases and at J to 8 bases, leaving 11 bases not matched to a gene. The V gene's germline CDR1 is DFQATT and CDR2 SNEGSKA (reference sequence).